Listed below are T cell receptor beta chains from one sample, sequenced in a study of tumour-infiltrating T cells in Burkitt lymphoma. Repertoires were generated with immunoSEQ multiplex PCR, while TCRdb's copy carries only in-frame clones and drops some. The sample has under 600 clones, 16% seen once. The sample comprised tumor tissue. These receptors came from a human donor with Burkitt lymphoma. CDR3s include the opening cysteine and the closing phenylalanine or tryptophan. D genes are given only for firm matches. Only some rows state a clone size, as once, few, many or a class for expanded clones.

len	d_gene	v_gene	abundance	j_gene	CDR3nt	CDR3aa
14	TRBD1	TRBV2	few	TRBJ1-2	TGTGCCAGGCCCGACGACAGGGCTTTCTATGGCTACACCTTC	CARPDDRAFYGYTF
16	TRBD2	TRBV5-1	few	TRBJ2-5	TGCGCCAGCAGCCCCCCTAGCGGGGGGGGGCAAGAGACCCAGTACTTC	CASSPPSGGGQETQYF
13	.	TRBV5-4	.	TRBJ2-7	TGTGCCAGCAGCCCCGGGGACGCCTACGAGCAGTACTTC	CASSPGDAYEQYF
14	TRBD2	TRBV7-2	.	TRBJ2-5	TGTGCCAGCAGCCCCGGACTAGGAGGAAAGACCCAGTACTTC	CASSPGLGGKTQYF
16	TRBD2	TRBV9	.	TRBJ2-1	TGTGCCAGCAGCTCCAGGACTAGCGGGGTGCGAAATGAGCAGTTCTTC	CASSSRTSGVRNEQFF
14	TRBD2	TRBV28	.	TRBJ2-7	TGTGCCAGCAGTTTAACTAGCGGGAGGTATCAGCAGTACTTC	CASSLTSGRYQQYF
13	.	TRBV4-1	few	TRBJ2-1	TGCGCCAGCAGCCAAGGGGGGGCCTATGAGCAGTTCTTC	CASSQGGAYEQFF
14	.	TRBV15	few	TRBJ1-5	TGTGCCACCAGCAGAGTGGGGCCAGGGCAGCCCCAGCATTTT	CATSRVGPGQPQHF
14	TRBD2	TRBV28	few	TRBJ2-1	TGTGCCAGCAGTTTAACCAGCGGGAGCTATGAGCAGTTCTTC	CASSLTSGSYEQFF
17	.	TRBV28	.	TRBJ1-5	TGTGCCAGCAGTAGTACTGACAGGTACTTTCGCAGCCAGCCCCAGCATTTT	CASSSTDRYFRSQPQHF
11	.	TRBV11-2	.	TRBJ1-1	TGTGCCAGCAGCTGGAACACTGAAGCTTTCTTT	CASSWNTEAFF
16	.	TRBV28	few	TRBJ2-3	TGTGCCAGCAGTTTATCGGGGGGCGCTGGCACAGATACGCAGTATTTT	CASSLSGGAGTDTQYF
17	.	TRBV2	.	TRBJ1-5	TGTGCCAGCAGTCATTCGGCGGGGGGCTACGGCAATCAGCCCCAGCATTTT	CASSHSAGGYGNQPQHF
14	TRBD2	TRBV7-8	few	TRBJ2-1	TGTGCCAGCAGCTTCCTAGCGGGAGGGGATGAGCAGTTCTTC	CASSFLAGGDEQFF
17	.	TRBV5-1	.	TRBJ1-2	TGCGCCAGCAGCCGTATGGGATGGAACCAGGAAGAGTATGGCTACACCTTC	CASSRMGWNQEEYGYTF
14	.	TRBV2	.	TRBJ2-1	TGTGCCAGCAGTGAAGGAGTAGGTCGGAATGAGCAGTTCTTC	CASSEGVGRNEQFF
16	TRBD2	TRBV19	few	TRBJ2-7	TGTGCCAGTAGTATCGGTGGTGCGGGAGTTGTTTACGAGCAGTACTTC	CASSIGGAGVVYEQYF
13	.	TRBV11-2	few	TRBJ1-2	TGTGCCAGCAGCTTAGCAGGTGGCTATGGCTACACCTTC	CASSLAGGYGYTF
15	TRBD2	TRBV9	.	TRBJ2-3	TGTGCCAGCAGCGCCGGACTAGCGGACACAGATACGCAGTATTTT	CASSAGLADTDTQYF
17	.	TRBV4-3	.	TRBJ2-1	TGCGCCAGCAGCCAAGATCGGTGGGGGGGGCCCTTCAATGAGCAGTTCTTC	CASSQDRWGGPFNEQFF
16	TRBD1	TRBV5-1	few	TRBJ2-2	TGCGCCAGCAGCTTGGGACAGGGGGCGAGAACCGGGGAGCTGTTTTTT	CASSLGQGARTGELFF
18	TRBD2	TRBV2	.	TRBJ2-2	TGTGCCACCCCGAGGGGTCAGCGGGAGCCAATGAACACCGGGGAGCTGTTTTTT	CATPRGQREPMNTGELFF
17	TRBD2	TRBV5-1	few	TRBJ2-2	TGCGCCAGCAGCGACCGGACTAGCGGGGCGAACACCGGGGAGCTGTTTTTT	CASSDRTSGANTGELFF
15	TRBD1	TRBV4-3	.	TRBJ2-7	TGCGCCAGCAGCCAAGAAGGGACAGAGTCCTACGAGCAGTACTTC	CASSQEGTESYEQYF
17	.	TRBV4-3	.	TRBJ1-6	TGCGCCAGCAGCCAAGCATTTGCAGGACTCATTAATTCACCCCTCCACTTT	CASSQAFAGLINSPLHF
15	TRBD1	TRBV11-2	.	TRBJ1-2	TGTGCCAGCAGCTTGACCCCCGGGACAGGGAGTGGCTACACCTTC	CASSLTPGTGSGYTF
13	.	TRBV6-5	.	TRBJ2-7	TGTGCCAGTAGGCTGAGGGAATCCTACGAGCAGTACTTC	CASRLRESYEQYF
14	TRBD1	TRBV28	.	TRBJ1-1	TGTGCCAGCAGTTTAACCAGGGGGCAGACTGAAGCTTTCTTT	CASSLTRGQTEAFF
17	TRBD1	TRBV27	.	TRBJ2-3	TGTGCCAGCAGTCCCCGCGACAGGGCCGATTCCACAGATACGCAGTATTTT	CASSPRDRADSTDTQYF
17	.	TRBV25-1	few	TRBJ1-4	TGTGCCAGCAGTGAATTTTACAGGGCGGGAACTAATGAAAAACTGTTTTTT	CASSEFYRAGTNEKLFF
15	TRBD2	TRBV5-4	.	TRBJ2-7	TGTGCCAGCAGCCCTGGGACTAGCGGGAGATACGAGCAGTACTTC	CASSPGTSGRYEQYF
13	.	TRBV7-9	.	TRBJ1-2	TGTGCCAGCAGCTTAACGGAATTGTATGGCTACACCTTC	CASSLTELYGYTF
16	TRBD2	TRBV5-1	few	TRBJ2-5	TGCGCCAGCAGCCCCCCGTCGGGCGGGGGGGCGGAGACCCAGTACTTC	CASSPPSGGGAETQYF
15	.	TRBV4-1	.	TRBJ2-2	TGCGCCAGCAGCCCCGACAGGCCTGACACCGGGGAGCTGTTTTTT	CASSPDRPDTGELFF
13	TRBD1	TRBV28	few	TRBJ1-1	TGTGCCAGCAGGTTTACAGGGGACACTGAAGCTTTCTTT	CASRFTGDTEAFF
16	.	TRBV5-1	.	TRBJ2-1	TGCGCCAGCGCTGGGCGAGGGCCCAGCTCCTACAATGAGCAGTTCTTC	CASAGRGPSSYNEQFF
14	.	TRBV29-1	few	TRBJ1-4	TGCAGCGTTTCGCTTTTCGCAACTAATGAAAAACTGTTTTTT	CSVSLFATNEKLFF
13	.	TRBV5-6	.	TRBJ1-2	TGTGCCAGCAGCCAGGGAGGGTTCTATGGCTACACCTTC	CASSQGGFYGYTF
16	.	TRBV6-4	few	TRBJ2-3	TGTGCCAGCAGTGACTCGAACTCGGTGACGCAAGATACGCAGTATTTT	CASSDSNSVTQDTQYF
14	.	TRBV7-3	.	TRBJ2-2	TGTGCCAGCAGCCAGGACTATTACACCGGGGAGCTGTTTTTT	CASSQDYYTGELFF
18	TRBD2	TRBV18	.	TRBJ2-4	TGTGCCAGCTCACCAAGACTAGCGGGGGGAATAGCCAAAAACATTCAGTACTTC	CASSPRLAGGIAKNIQYF
16	TRBD2	TRBV9	.	TRBJ2-1	TGTGCCAGCAGCGCGAGGATAGCGGGACTGAACAATGAGCAGTTCTTC	CASSARIAGLNNEQFF
13	.	TRBV6-5	.	TRBJ2-7	TGTGCCAGCAGGCTGAGGGAATCCTACGAGCAGTACTTC	CASRLRESYEQYF
13	TRBD1	TRBV9	.	TRBJ1-2	TGTGCCAGCAGCTACCAGGGGGAGGGTGGCTACACCTTC	CASSYQGEGGYTF
14	TRBD1	TRBV12-5	.	TRBJ2-4	TGTGCTAGCCTAGGGACAGGGCCAAAAAACATTCAGTACTTC	CASLGTGPKNIQYF
15	TRBD1	TRBV6-6	few	TRBJ2-3	TGTGCCAGCCGGACCCCGACAGGGACCGCAGATACGCAGTATTTT	CASRTPTGTADTQYF
15	.	TRBV5-1	.	TRBJ2-2	TGCGCCAGCAACTTGGGCAGGGACAACACCGGGGAGCTGTTTTTT	CASNLGRDNTGELFF
14	TRBD2	TRBV28	few	TRBJ2-7	TGTGCCAGCAGCCTGACTAGCGGAGGCTACGAGCAGTACTTC	CASSLTSGGYEQYF
14	TRBD1	TRBV6-5	.	TRBJ1-2	TGTGCCAGCCGACAGGGGTCCCCTAACTATGGCTACACCTTC	CASRQGSPNYGYTF
15	.	TRBV10-2	few	TRBJ1-2	TGCGCCAGCAGTAAAGTTTTAAGGGTTTCGGGTGGCTACACCTTC	CASSKVLRVSGGYTF
18	.	TRBV5-1	.	TRBJ2-5	TGCGCCAGCAGCTTGACGGTAGCAGCGGAGACAAACCAAGAGACCCAGTACTTC	CASSLTVAAETNQETQYF
15	TRBD1	TRBV5-1	few	TRBJ2-7	TGCGCTTACCCGGTGGGGACAGGGGGCTGGTACGAGCAGTACTTC	CAYPVGTGGWYEQYF
15	TRBD2	TRBV7-3	few	TRBJ2-1	TGTGCCAGCAGCCCTTCTAGCGGGGGCTACAATGAGCAGTTCTTC	CASSPSSGGYNEQFF
11	.	TRBV21-1	.	TRBJ1-2	TGTGCCAGCAGCAAAGCAGGTGGCTACACCTTC	CASSKAGGYTF
11	.	TRBV20-1	.	TRBJ2-7	TGCAGTGCCCTCGGGTCCCACGAGCAGTACTTC	CSALGSHEQYF
16	.	TRBV7-9	few	TRBJ2-2	TGTGCCAGCAGCAAGGTTTTCGTACAGGGCACCGGGGAGCTGTTTTTT	CASSKVFVQGTGELFF
13	.	TRBV14	few	TRBJ1-6	TGTGCCAGCAGCTCTTTAGGGAGTTCACCCCTCCACTTT	CASSSLGSSPLHF
15	.	TRBV6-1	few	TRBJ1-2	TGTGCCAGCAGTGGGAGAACAGCCGCGAGGGAAGGCTACACCTTC	CASSGRTAAREGYTF
14	TRBD1	TRBV9	.	TRBJ2-7	TGTGCCAGCAGCCCCGGGCAGGGGGCTTACGAGCAGTACTTC	CASSPGQGAYEQYF